This is a list of T cell receptor beta chains from one sample in a study of T cell responses to AZD1222 COVID-19 vaccine. This table comes from immunoSEQ multiplex PCR, and its TCRdb copy is limited to in-frame clones, with some not included. This repertoire shows 100,000 to 150,000 clones, roughly 90% found once; its top ten account for approximately 1.2%. The sequences come from peripheral blood, collected 28 days after the second AZD1222 dose. The receptors come from an adult who received the AZD1222 COVID-19 vaccine. Both conserved end residues are part of each CDR3. A D gene is named only where the DNA matches it firmly. Size tells how often a clone was seen (once, few, many) or the class of an expanded clone, and some rows leave it out.

D	length	V	J	size	DNA	CDR3
TRBD1	15	TRBV7-2	TRBJ2-1	-	TGTGCCAGCAGCTTAGGTGGACAGGGGGCTAATGAGCAGTTCTTC	CASSLGGQGANEQFF
-	13	TRBV7-3	TRBJ2-3	-	TGTGCCAGCAGCTTGGACAGCACAGATACGCAGTATTTT	CASSLDSTDTQYF
TRBD1	15	TRBV27	TRBJ1-6	-	TGTGCCAGCAGAGTACTGACAGGGGAGAATTCACCCCTCCACTTT	CASRVLTGENSPLHF
-	15	TRBV5-4	TRBJ2-2	once	TGTGCCAGCAGCGTGGGGCGCCCGAACACCGGGGAGCTGTTTTTT	CASSVGRPNTGELFF
-	14	TRBV11-2	TRBJ2-1	-	TGTGCCAGCAGCCCCCCAAAATGGGTCGATGAGCAGTTCTTC	CASSPPKWVDEQFF
TRBD1	16	TRBV5-8	TRBJ1-6	-	TGTGCCAGCAGCTTGGCCGGGACAGGGGGAAATTCACCCCTCCACTTT	CASSLAGTGGNSPLHF
-	13	TRBV6-5	TRBJ2-5	-	TGTGCCAGCAGTGACTCAGGGGCGCAGACCCAGTACTTC	CASSDSGAQTQYF
-	14	TRBV5-1	TRBJ2-3	-	TGCGCCAGCAGCTCCCAGACTAGCACAGATACGCAGTATTTT	CASSSQTSTDTQYF
-	17	TRBV18	TRBJ1-4	few	TGTGCCAGCTCACGGAGACAAGGGGCAGACTCTAATGAAAAACTGTTTTTT	CASSRRQGADSNEKLFF
-	13	TRBV7-9	TRBJ2-5	-	TGTGCCAGCAGCTTAAGGGTAGGGGAGACCCAGTACTTC	CASSLRVGETQYF
TRBD2	19	TRBV3-1/TRBV3-2	TRBJ2-2	-	TGTGCCAGCAGCCATCGCTCCCCCTACTCGCGGGAGGGAACCGGGGAGCTGTTTTTT	CASSHRSPYSREGTGELFF
-	13	TRBV12-3/TRBV12-4	TRBJ1-5	once	TGTGCCAGCAGTTTAGGCAGGGTACAGCCCCAGCATTTT	CASSLGRVQPQHF
-	14	TRBV7-9	TRBJ2-2	once	TGTGCCAGCAGCTTCAGGGAAAGAATCGGGGAGCTGTTTTTT	CASSFRERIGELFF
-	15	TRBV5-1	TRBJ2-5	-	TGCGCCAGCAGCTTGCTGGACTTCGGCGAAGAGACCCAGTACTTC	CASSLLDFGEETQYF
-	17	TRBV7-6	TRBJ2-1	-	TGTGCCAGCAGCTTAGTAACAGGTCCGCGTACCTACAATGAGCAGTTCTTC	CASSLVTGPRTYNEQFF
TRBD2	14	TRBV11-3	TRBJ2-3	-	TGTGCCAGCAGCTCGGGGGGGAGCACAGATACGCAGTATTTT	CASSSGGSTDTQYF
-	17	TRBV27	TRBJ2-7	-	TGTGCCAGCAGTTTGACAGCCGCGGTGGCCTTATACGAAGAGCAGTACTTC	CASSLTAAVALYEEQYF
-	12	TRBV19	TRBJ1-1	-	TGTGCCAGTAGTTTCCGGGGCGCTGAAGCTTTCTTT	CASSFRGAEAFF
-	16	TRBV18	TRBJ2-7	-	TGTGCCAGCTCACTCCAGGGGACACCGGGGGCCTACGAGCAGTACTTC	CASSLQGTPGAYEQYF
TRBD1	14	TRBV19	TRBJ1-5	-	TGTGCCAGCGCTGGACAGGGGGGTTATCAGCCCCAGCATTTT	CASAGQGGYQPQHF
-	15	TRBV5-6	TRBJ1-4	-	TGTGCCAGCACCCGCTCCCCGACGGATAATGAAAAACTGTTTTTT	CASTRSPTDNEKLFF
-	11	TRBV28	TRBJ2-7	-	TGTGCCAGCAGTGATGGACGAGAACCTCTCTTC	CASSDGREPLF
-	14	TRBV11-3	TRBJ2-2	-	TGTGCCAGCAGCCCGTCGGATGGAACCCGGGAGCTGTTTTTT	CASSPSDGTRELFF
-	17	TRBV4-2	TRBJ1-1	-	TGTGCCAGCAGCCAAGATTGGAAGACAGTTATGAACACTGAAGCTTTCTTT	CASSQDWKTVMNTEAFF
-	14	TRBV5-6	TRBJ1-5	few	TGTGCCAGCAGCTTGGGGACAGTATATCAGCCCCAGCATTTT	CASSLGTVYQPQHF
TRBD1	18	TRBV5-5	TRBJ1-2	-	TGTGCCAGCAGCTCTTTTGGGAGTTCGGGACAGGGAGGCCATGGCTACACCTTC	CASSSFGSSGQGGHGYTF